This TCR beta chain was profiled in a study of shared clonotypes between healthy human individuals (dated by TCRdb to 2020 to 2021). Regarding the research as a whole: Three men and two women, aged 18 to 49 years, made up the cohort. Each donor's leukapheresis produced roughly between about 0.8 and 10 billion PBMCs. To increase sequencing depth and limit assay-specific biases, TCR repertoire library preparation and sequencing were carried out by different laboratories using diverse techniques. To estimate repertoire size and how much clonotype sharing occurs between individuals, the study deeply sequenced the blood TCR repertoires of 4 to 6 healthy adults.

Overall study outcomes, separate from this receptor: Because the study included a small number of donors, the genetic and exposure-history diversity represented was limited. Sampling was restricted to blood, and TCR repertoires in tissues likely differ from the TCR repertoires found in blood. Based on pairwise subsampling, the degree of clonotype sharing among donors was expected to be affected by sequencing depth.

The germline V gene specifies MRHNA as CDR1 and SNTAGT as CDR2. The CDR3 runs 16 amino acids, cysteine and phenylalanine included. The entry retains the CDR3 DNA only, 48 bases that are in frame from base 1. The V end loses 4 bases and the J end loses 5 bases, and a stretch of 17 bases separates them. Using the deep immunoSEQ assay, multiplex PCR amplified TCR CDR3 regions from genomic DNA. Extracted genomic DNA from each cell subset was distributed evenly across all wells of several immunoSEQ 96-well plates, and each plate was treated as a replicate. For unsorted PBMC, approximately 310 ng genomic DNA, equal to about 29,000 T cell genomes, was loaded into each replicate PCR. Ten immunoSEQ deep assay plates were used to sequence unsorted PBMC genomic DNA. The purified libraries were quantified using a Qubit 3.0 fluorometer, sized with a Bioanalyzer 2100, and then quantified again using the KAPA Library Quantification kit. Every immunoSEQ 96-well plate was sequenced on a dedicated single-read 150-cycle Illumina NextSeq 550 flow cell. The study's own analysis went as follows. Because the immunoSEQ output held only junctional sequences and lacked quality scores, the filtering could not match the filtering applied to full-length reads. To assign V/J genes and CDR3, sequences were annotated using PyIR, a Python wrapper for IgBLAST v1.9, with IMGT germline references. Any read was removed if the V/J assignment was weak (E-value above 1e-6), the CDR3 was missing, or the read contained stop codons, out-of-frame junctions, or ambiguous translated residues. V3J clonotypes were defined as sequences sharing an identical inferred V gene, J gene, and CDR3 amino acid sequence. To compute the percentage overlap between repertoires, the number of shared unique clonotypes was divided by the size of the smaller repertoire. Three approaches were used to assess repertoire richness: RTK rarefaction, the Chao1 estimator, and Recon v2.1 estimates of unobserved clonotypes. TCRdb took over this immuneACCESS table, retaining in-frame rearrangements with V and J assigned. Such tables are incomplete; in checked studies, under half of the missing clones stem from an unresolved V gene, and the remainder is unexplained. For V, J and clone size, that table is used; D and trimming come from the DNA. The sample data list about 490,000 clones, and around 80% of these were observed just once. Clones ranked in the top ten supply 12% of the sample.

Points on this clone: Its recognized antigen is unknown. Base qualities were left out, and no much larger clone turns up one base away.

The donors were healthy, HIV-negative adults with no recently reported acute infections or vaccinations. All donors were Caucasian adults living in Nashville, Tennessee, USA. In the unsorted samples, some 100 million PBMCs were counted, and genomic DNA was extracted using the QIAamp DNA Blood Mini kit. Blood was obtained by leukapheresis, after which PBMCs were separated by Ficoll-Histopaque density gradient centrifugation and cryopreserved in liquid nitrogen vapor phase. The V and J segments used are TRBV6-4 and TRBJ2-2; possibly the D gene is TRBD2, per 7 matching bases. Sequenced sample: PBMCs. This receptor was identified in a woman aged 40 to 55 in good health. Some clones in this sample may be carry-over from other donors' samples. The sequence in DNA is TGTGCCAGCAGTGCCTCCGCGGAGGGGGGGACCGGGGAGCTGTTTTTT. The resulting protein is CASSASAEGGTGELFF.